There are a few counts of the clone carrying this T cell receptor (beta chain). The data derive from a study of identical twins. A single record per CDR3 protein comes from TCRdb applying MiXCR to the 5' RACE reads. Of some 560,000 distinct CDR3 sequences detected, more than 9% appear once; the ten largest clones hold approximately 3%. Healthy Caucasian individuals made up all the donors. V was pared by 4 bases and J by 0 bases, with 9 bases of the junction left unmatched. Germline CDR1 reads SGHVS; CDR2 reads FQNEAQ. This CDR3 comprises 16 residues. This sample was also put to use in a study of yellow fever vaccine responses in identical twins. This second study notes: Vaccine T cell responses of twins reportedly seemed partly convergent and partly personalized.

The chain combines TRBV7-8 with TRBJ2-7; 7 bases match TRBD1. The clonotype was recovered from a woman younger than 30 in good health. Sequencing was performed on PBMCs. The CDR3 region has the DNA TGTGCCAGCAGCTCGACCCAGGGGGAGAGCTCCTACGAGCAGTACTTC. Protein: CASSSTQGESSYEQYF.